This TCR beta chain was captured in a study of cytomegalovirus exposure and HLA in healthy donors. Researchers ran the PCR with 60 Vbeta and 13 Jbeta primers. Clones were read by immunoSEQ multiplex PCR, and TCRdb kept only the in-frame ones, dropping some. Of about 130,000 clones listed, 80% to 90% are singletons. CDR1 and CDR2 (germline): SGHRS, YFSETQ. Trimming took off 1 base at V and 0 bases at J, with 11 bases between the two ends. The CDR3 is made up of 16 amino acids. In the case of this clone: The antigen remains undetermined.

Study-level findings and limits: From TCR beta sequences, most subjects' HLA-A and HLA-B alleles were reportedly predicted accurately.

Healthy bone marrow donors made up the cohort. The rearrangement uses TRBV5-1 and TRBJ2-1; D is perhaps TRBD2 (6 bases). The source material was PBMCs. The receptor was derived from a man aged 45-60 years in good health and CMV-seronegative. The CDR3: CASSLNRGSSYNEQFF. As DNA, the CDR3 is TGCGCCAGCAGCTTGAACCGGGGGAGCTCCTACAATGAGCAGTTCTTC.